Presented here are 24 T cell receptor beta chains from one specimen sequenced in a study of shared clonotypes between healthy human individuals. The table came from immunoSEQ multiplex PCR; TCRdb's copy has only in-frame clones and leaves some out. The top ten clones hold approximately 0.95% of a sample with about a million clones, 60% to 85% of them seen once. What was sequenced was memory CD4+ T cells from PBMCs. The subset here: CD45RA-negative fraction. Receptor source: a man younger than 30 in good health. Some clones in this sample may be carry-over from other donors' samples.

The chain uses TRBV6-1 and TRBJ2-7; D is possibly TRBD1 or TRBD2 (6 bases each). Between the trimmed V and J ends, which lost 5 bases and 3 bases, there was a span of 17 bases. From germline, CDR1 is MNHNS and CDR2 SASEGT. The CDR3 loop spans 15 amino acids. The CDR3 coding sequence is TGTGCCAGCAGTAACCCAGGAGGGGGGAGCTACGAGCAGTACTTC. It codes for CASSNPGGGSYEQYF.

This chain connects TRBV5-6 to TRBJ2-3; D possibly corresponds to TRBD2 (5 bases). Germline assignment: CDR1 SGHDT and CDR2 YYEEEE. CDR3 length: 14 residues. The V gene lost 5 bases and the J gene lost 2 bases, with 12 bases spanning the gap. The CDR3 coding sequence is TGTGCCAGCAGACGTACTAGACCCACAGATACGCAGTATTTT. It yields the protein CASRRTRPTDTQYF.

V gene TRBV18 combines with J gene TRBJ1-1; D possibly corresponds to TRBD1 (5 bases). Germline CDR1 reads KGHSH; CDR2 reads LQKENI. Trimming took off 2 bases at V and 5 bases at J, with 15 bases between the two ends. CDR3 length equals 15 residues. For the CDR3, the DNA is TGTGCCAGCTCACCATTCGGGGCAGGTAGGACTGAAGCTTTCTTT. Encoded protein: CASSPFGAGRTEAFF.

The chain employs TRBV6-1 and TRBJ2-7; unclear D gene. Germline V gene lookup returns CDR1 MNHNS and CDR2 SASEGT. The CDR3 is made up of 14 amino acids. Trimming pared 6 bases from V and 5 bases from J, leaving 17 bases between. The CDR3 DNA is TGTGCCAGCAGCGGATTAGAAACATTCGACGAGCAGTACTTC. This encodes CASSGLETFDEQYF.

The rearrangement links TRBV6-1 to TRBJ2-6; no reliable D call. Per the germline V gene, CDR1 is MNHNS and CDR2 is SASEGT. V lost 3 bases to trimming and J lost 4 bases, with 7 bases between them. The CDR3 covers 14 residues. CDR3 in DNA: TGTGCCAGCAGTGAGCTCATGGGGGCCAACGTCCTGACTTTC. This translates into CASSELMGANVLTF.

Note on this clone: Other DNA sequences in the sample encode the same CDR3. The chain is built from TRBV20-1 and TRBJ2-2; no reliable D call. Trimming removed 3 bases at V and 7 bases at J, with 6 bases between. Germline values: CDR1 DFQATT, CDR2 SNEGSKA (reference sequence). The CDR3 sequence is 11 residues long. This CDR3 is CSARGGGELFF. Written as DNA, the CDR3 is TGCAGTGCTAGGGGTGGCGGGGAGCTGTTTTTT.

On this clone itself: A much larger clone differs by one base, so this may be a read error. This same CDR3 is encoded by further DNA sequences in the sample. The V gene is TRBV5-4, the J gene TRBJ1-1; TRBD1 might be the D (6 bases). Germline CDR1 is SGHNT and CDR2 is YYREEE (reference sequence). V dropped 4 bases and J dropped 0 bases, with 7 bases sitting between them. The length of the CDR3 is 13 residues. The CDR3 region has the DNA TGTGCCAGCAGCCGGACAGTGAACACTGAAGCTTTCTTT. Amino acid sequence: CASSRTVNTEAFF.

V gene TRBV4-3 combines with J gene TRBJ1-2, with D perhaps matching TRBD1 (6 bases). The ends were cut back, 3 bases at V and 2 bases at J, with 10 bases in the middle. The CDR3 is 14 residues long. Germline-derived CDR1 and CDR2 are LGHNA and YSLEER. CDR3 sequence: CASSHSGTNYGYTF. CDR3 DNA sequence: TGCGCCAGCAGCCATTCCGGGACAAACTATGGCTACACCTTC.

This clone was recorded only once. V and J are TRBV6-1 and TRBJ2-1, with D perhaps TRBD2 (6 bases). V lost 4 bases and J lost 8, with 15 bases in between. The CDR3 totals 14 residues. Germline lookup yields CDR1 MNHNS and CDR2 SASEGT. The CDR3 DNA sequence: TGTGCCAGCAGTGTAACTAGCACTAGTTATGAGCAGTTCTTC. The encoded protein is CASSVTSTSYEQFF.

The genes are TRBV19 and TRBJ2-7; D gene ambiguous. V dropped 4 bases and J dropped 5 bases, with 18 bases sitting between them. This CDR3 has 15 residues. Per the germline V gene, CDR1 is LNHDA and CDR2 is SQIVND (reference sequence). The CDR3 is CASSNSWASSHEQYF. As DNA, the CDR3 is TGTGCCAGTAGTAACTCCTGGGCCTCCAGCCACGAGCAGTACTTC.

The J gene is TRBJ1-1, the V gene TRBV28, with unresolved D. The ends were cut back, 4 bases at V and 5 bases at J, with 17 bases in the middle. Germline V gene data show CDR1 as MDHEN and CDR2 as SYDVKM. The CDR3 length is 15 residues. CDR3 sequence reads: CASSSLLGVGTEAFF. DNA of the CDR3: TGTGCCAGCAGTTCTTTACTCGGGGTGGGAACTGAAGCTTTCTTT.

This chain uses TRBV5-6 with TRBJ2-3, with TRBD1 matching 7 bases. CDR3 size: 16 residues. In germline, CDR1 is SGHDT, CDR2 YYEEEE. V shed 0 bases and J 1 base; nucleotides not matched to a gene: 5. CDR3 DNA sequence: TGTGCCAGCAGCTTGGTATCCGGGACAGGCACAGATACGCAGTATTTT. Its protein product is CASSLVSGTGTDTQYF.

This clone was seen more than once but under ten times. V usage is TRBV19 and J usage is TRBJ1-1; TRBD1 matches at 8 bases. Trimming removed 7 bases from V and 6 bases from J; junction bases left unmatched: 7. Germline V gives CDR1 LNHDA, CDR2 SQIVND (reference sequence). This CDR3 is 13 amino acids long. CDR3 loop: CASTPQGAPEAFF. The CDR3 region has the DNA TGTGCCAGTACCCCGCAGGGGGCACCTGAAGCTTTCTTT.

The chain carries TRBV7-3 and TRBJ1-4; D gene unclear. Trimming removed 2 bases at V and 8 bases at J, with 9 bases between. The CDR3 runs 13 residues. The germline V gene encodes CDR1 SGHTA and CDR2 FQGTGA. The CDR3 region is CASSLRPGEKLFF. In nucleotides, the CDR3 is TGTGCCAGCAGCTTACGCCCGGGAGAAAAACTGTTTTTT. Supplemented by reference TRBV7-3 and TRBJ1-4, the full variable domain reads GAGVSQTPSNKVTEKGKYVELRCDPISGHTALYWYRQSLGQGPEFLIYFQGTGAADDSGLPNDRFFAVRPEGSVSTLKIQRTERGDSAVYLCASSLRPGEKLFFGSGTQLSVL.

The gene calls are TRBV2 and TRBJ2-1; 9 bases are shared with TRBD2. This CDR3 is 14 amino acids long. V lost 6 bases to trimming and J lost 4 bases; unmatched junction nucleotides: 4. Looked up from germline, CDR1 is SNHLY and CDR2 is FYNNEI. The CDR3 coding sequence is TGTGCCAGCAGGTCTAGCGGGATGTACAATGAGCAGTTCTTC. Amino acid sequence: CASRSSGMYNEQFF.

The chain links TRBV9 to TRBJ2-2; D is possibly TRBD2 (5 bases). The CDR3 contains 18 residues. Germline V gives CDR1 SGDLS, CDR2 YYNGEE. Trimming shortened V by 4 bases and J by 5 bases, and 24 bases separated the two germline ends. CDR3 nucleotides: TGTGCCAGCAGCCCAAGAAACCAACCGGGCCGGGGTACCGGGGAGCTGTTTTTT. It specifies CASSPRNQPGRGTGELFF.

The genes are TRBV6-5 and TRBJ2-2; D is ambiguous. V lost 0 bases to trimming and J lost 8 bases, with 13 bases between them. Germline V gene lookup returns CDR1 MNHEY and CDR2 SVGAGI. This CDR3 has 15 amino acids. The CDR3 coding sequence is TGTGCCAGCAGTTACTCGGAATTTGGCTGGGGGGAGCTGTTTTTT. It yields the protein CASSYSEFGWGELFF.

The chain employs TRBV30 and TRBJ2-7; TRBD2 aligns across 7 bases. CDR1 GTSNPN and CDR2 SVGIG come from the germline V gene (reference sequence). Trimming at V came to 4 bases and at J to 1 base, leaving 13 bases not matched to a gene. The CDR3 extends over 16 amino acids. The CDR3 DNA follows: TGTGCCTGGAAGAAGGAGAGCGGGGTAGCTTCCTACGAGCAGTACTTC. Its translation is CAWKKESGVASYEQYF.

V gene TRBV28 combines with J gene TRBJ1-2, with unresolved D. Deletions cut 4 bases from V and 8 bases from J, with 8 bases between. The CDR3 has 11 amino acids. Germline CDR1 MDHEN, CDR2 SYDVKM. For the CDR3, the DNA is TGTGCCAGCAGTTCCCCCAAGGGCTACACCTTC. Translating gives CASSSPKGYTF.

The table lists this clone with a count of one. The chain carries TRBV29-1 and TRBJ1-5; 9 bases fit TRBD1. The CDR3 has 14 amino acids. The trim removed 6 bases at V and 4 bases at J, leaving 7 bases unmatched. The germline gives CDR1 SQVTM, CDR2 ANQGSEA. CDR3 in amino acids: CSVGQGPGNQPQHF. The DNA for the CDR3 is TGCAGCGTGGGACAGGGCCCTGGGAATCAGCCCCAGCATTTT. The complete variable domain, with remaining parts taken from reference TRBV29-1 and TRBJ1-5, reads SAVISQKPSRDICQRGTSLTIQCQVDSQVTMMFWYRQQPGQSLTLIATANQGSEATYESGFVIDKFPISRPNLTFSTLTVSNMSPEDSSIYLCSVGQGPGNQPQHFGDGTRLSIL.

The chain recombines TRBV7-3 with TRBJ1-1, with TRBD1 identical over 11 bases. The CDR3 sequence is 15 residues long. Trimming cost V 1 base and J 4 bases; bases outside gene matches: 2. Germline lookup yields CDR1 SGHTA and CDR2 FQGTGA. CDR3 in amino acids: CASSLMGTGGTEAFF. CDR3 nucleotide sequence: TGTGCCAGCAGCTTAATGGGGACAGGGGGCACTGAAGCTTTCTTT.

The chain uses TRBV7-8 and TRBJ2-3, with D uncertain. The CDR3 is 13 amino acids. V lost 6 bases to trimming and J lost 5 bases, with 12 bases between them. Germline lookup yields CDR1 SGHVS and CDR2 FQNEAQ. This CDR3 is CASSTDSGDTQYF. The CDR3 DNA sequence: TGTGCCAGCAGTACCGATTCGGGAGATACGCAGTATTTT.

The CDR3 sequence: CASSSTGVKAPEAFF. The CDR3 nucleotides are TGTGCCAGCAGTTCGACAGGGGTGAAGGCTCCTGAAGCTTTCTTT. The V call is TRBV6-5, the J call TRBJ1-1; TRBD1 matches at 8 bases. V shed 4 bases, J shed 6 bases, and the junction held 10 bases outside the gene matches. The CDR3 is made up of 15 amino acids. Germline V gives CDR1 MNHEY, CDR2 SVGAGI.

The table lists this clone with a few counts. The chain recombines TRBV25-1 with TRBJ1-5; a weak D match, TRBD1 (5 bases). This CDR3 comprises 18 residues. The V end lost 3 bases, the J end lost 2 bases, and 20 bases lay between the germline ends. The V gene's germline CDR1 is MGHDK and CDR2 SYGVNS. The DNA of the CDR3 is TGTGCCAGCAGTGAGGGTGAACTACAGGATTCTGGCAATCAGCCCCAGCATTTT. Translation gives CASSEGELQDSGNQPQHF. The variable domain in full, with the rest retrieved from reference TRBV25-1 and TRBJ1-5, is EADIYQTPRYLVIGTGKKITLECSQTMGHDKMYWYQQDPGMELHLIHYSYGVNSTEKGDLSSESTVSRIRTEHFPLTLESARPSHTSQYLCASSEGELQDSGNQPQHFGDGTRLSIL.